A single sample gave rise to the 5 T cell receptor beta chains below, sequenced in a study of blood T cell repertoires in COVID-19. The assay was immunoSEQ multiplex PCR, and TCRdb's table has in-frame clones only and misses some. The sample has roughly 300,000 clones; approximately 87% are singletons. Sequenced input: peripheral blood. The source of these receptors is a woman aged 25 to 45 with COVID-19, enrolled during active disease.

The V and J genes are TRBV14 and TRBJ1-4; D not resolved. Trimming cost V 1 base and J 1 base, with 7 bases left between them. The length of the CDR3 is 15 residues. The germline V gene has CDR1 SGHDN and CDR2 FVKESK. CDR3 nucleotides: TGTGCCAGCAGCCAAGTCGGGATAACTAATGAAAAACTGTTTTTT. This gives the protein CASSQVGITNEKLFF.

The V and J genes are TRBV4-1 and TRBJ2-2, with a weak D call TRBD2 (6 bases). The V gene lost 0 bases and the J gene lost 5 bases, with 22 bases spanning the gap. The CDR3 has 19 amino acids. Germline CDR1 reads MGHRA; CDR2 reads YSYEKL. In DNA form, the CDR3 reads TGCGCCAGCAGCCAAGATGGGCCTGGCGGGGCCACGGGTACCGGGGAGCTGTTTTTT. This encodes CASSQDGPGGATGTGELFF.

The CDR3 reads CASSDPGANEQYF. The CDR3 DNA sequence: TGTGCCAGCAGCGACCCGGGAGCAAACGAGCAGTACTTC. V is TRBV5-4 and J is TRBJ2-7, with a tentative D call TRBD2 (6 bases). The germline gives CDR1 SGHNT, CDR2 YYREEE (reference sequence). This CDR3 has 13 amino acids. V was trimmed by 4 bases and J by 5 bases, leaving 13 bases between them.

The rearrangement uses TRBV10-3 and TRBJ2-2; the match to TRBD1 covers 7 bases. The CDR3 sequence is 20 residues long. Germline V lookup: CDR1 ENHRY, CDR2 SYGVKD. Unmatched junction bases numbered 19, after V lost 2 bases and J lost 4 bases. This chain's CDR3 is CAISEPTKGRQGSPTGELFF. CDR3 sequence (DNA): TGTGCCATCAGTGAGCCGACCAAGGGAAGACAGGGTTCCCCCACCGGGGAGCTGTTTTTT.

The chain joins TRBV5-1 to TRBJ2-7; possible D gene TRBD1, 5 bases. V was clipped by 3 bases and J by 0 bases, with 10 bases between them. This CDR3 spans 14 amino acids. The germline V gene has CDR1 SGHRS and CDR2 YFSETQ. DNA for the CDR3: TGCGCCAGCAGCTACGGACACCTCTCCTACGAGCAGTACTTC. Translating gives CASSYGHLSYEQYF.